Shown below are 24 T cell receptor beta chains from a single sample sequenced in a study of OX40 agonist ivuxolimab in advanced cancers. Preparation of the library involved the immunoSEQ multiplex PCR assay. TCRdb provides this immuneACCESS table in a form limited to in-frame rearrangements. Some clones are lacking; in checked studies, under half of them reflect an unresolved V gene, and why the rest are absent is not known. This sample comprises tens of thousands of clones, 75% to 90% of them detected only once. The ten top clones hold roughly 3.2% of the sample. Material: CD4+ or CD8+ T cells sorted from blood, obtained in a trial of the OX40 agonist ivuxolimab. These TCRs come from an adult with an advanced solid tumor such as melanoma, head and neck, liver or kidney cancer.

This clone was detected only once. The chain couples TRBV28 to TRBJ1-2, with a weak D call TRBD1 (6 bases). The germline CDR1 and CDR2 sequences are MDHEN and SYDVKM. The CDR3 loop spans 13 amino acids. V shed 6 bases and J shed 8 bases, with 16 bases lying between them. CDR3 coding DNA: TGTGCCAGCAGGACCCAGGGGAGAGGAGGCTACACCTTC. It translates to CASRTQGRGGYTF.

The rearrangement links TRBV6-6 to TRBJ1-1; the D gene is possibly TRBD1 (5 bases). Between the trimmed V and J ends, which lost 8 bases and 0 bases, there was a span of 16 bases. Looked up from germline, CDR1 is MNHNY and CDR2 is SVGAGI (reference sequence). This CDR3 has 15 residues. The CDR3 region has the DNA TGTGCCAGCCGAGGGGCAGGGAGGATGAACACTGAAGCTTTCTTT. This translates into CASRGAGRMNTEAFF.

The chain carries TRBV30 and TRBJ1-2; weak D call: TRBD1 (6 bases). V was trimmed by 7 bases and J by 7 bases, leaving 16 bases between them. Germline loops: CDR1 GTSNPN, CDR2 SVGIG (reference sequence). CDR3 length: 12 residues. CDR3 protein: CASTAGAGGYTF. The CDR3 region has the DNA TGTGCCTCTACTGCAGGGGCTGGTGGCTACACCTTC.

V usage is TRBV7-8 and J usage is TRBJ1-4; 7 positions match TRBD1. In germline, CDR1 is SGHVS, CDR2 FQNEAQ. J lost 3 bases, V lost 5 bases, and 6 bases had no gene match. The CDR3 sequence is 15 residues long. The DNA for the CDR3 is TGTGCCAGCAGCCCCTACAGGGGCGCTAATGAAAAACTGTTTTTT. Its translation is CASSPYRGANEKLFF. The whole variable domain, remainder taken from reference TRBV7-8 and TRBJ1-4, is GAGVSQSPRYKVAKRGQDVALRCDPISGHVSLFWYQQALGQGPEFLTYFQNEAQLDKSGLPSDRFFAERPEGSVSTLKIQRTQQEDSAVYLCASSPYRGANEKLFFGSGTQLSVL.

CDR3 sequence reads: CSVVGTTFRTDTQYF. In nucleotides, the CDR3 is TGCAGCGTTGTAGGGACTACCTTCCGCACAGATACGCAGTATTTT. The chain combines TRBV29-1 with TRBJ2-3; the match to TRBD2 covers 7 bases. Germline-derived CDR1 and CDR2 are SQVTM and ANQGSEA. The CDR3 length is 15 residues. After removal of 4 bases from V and 1 base from J, the junction contained 8 bases not matched to a gene.

In DNA, the CDR3 is TGTGCCAGCAGTTTAGAAGGCTACGAGCAGTACTTC. Translated: CASSLEGYEQYF. The genes are TRBV28 and TRBJ2-7; D unclear. Trimming took 2 bases from V and 3 from J, leaving 5 bases between them. CDR3 size: 12 residues. Germline V gene data show CDR1 as MDHEN and CDR2 as SYDVKM.

The chain couples TRBV28 to TRBJ2-3; 11 bases map to TRBD2. The CDR3 contains 18 residues. The germline CDR1 and CDR2 sequences are MDHEN and SYDVKM. J gave up 4 bases and V 5 bases, and 14 bases lay outside the gene matches. The CDR3 DNA reads as TGTGCCAGCAGTCCGACCATAGCGGGGGGGAGGAGCGCAGATACGCAGTATTTT. This codes for CASSPTIAGGRSADTQYF.

This chain links TRBV19 with TRBJ1-1; D remains ambiguous. The germline V gene has CDR1 LNHDA and CDR2 SQIVND (reference sequence). Trimming stripped 2 bases from V and 11 bases from J, with 9 bases between. The CDR3 runs to 11 residues. The CDR3: CASSIRDGAFF. The CDR3 DNA is TGTGCCAGTAGTATAAGAGATGGGGCTTTCTTT.

This clone was seen once. J is TRBJ1-4 and V is TRBV7-2; unclear D gene. CDR1 is SGHTA and CDR2 is FQGNSA in the germline V gene. Trimming took off 5 bases at V and 8 bases at J, with 12 bases between the two ends. This CDR3 comprises 13 residues. The CDR3 region has the DNA TGTGCCAGCAGCACCGGGAGCCGAGAAAAACTGTTTTTT. Its translation is CASSTGSREKLFF.

Only a few counts were recorded for this clone. V gene TRBV5-4 combines with J gene TRBJ2-5; D might be TRBD2 (7 bases). Per germline, CDR1 SGHNT and CDR2 YYREEE (reference sequence). CDR3 length: 16 residues. Trimming took 0 bases from V and 5 from J, leaving 17 bases between them. The CDR3 DNA is TGTGCCAGCAGCTTGGGGGGGGGCGGTCGTGGCGAGACCCAGTACTTC. Amino acid sequence: CASSLGGGGRGETQYF.

The chain recombines TRBV2 with TRBJ1-3; TRBD1 is a possible D gene (5 bases). Germline values: CDR1 SNHLY, CDR2 FYNNEI. The V end was cut by 7 bases, the J end by 4 bases, with 17 bases between. CDR3 size: 15 residues. CDR3: CASNLGGTVGNTIYF. The DNA of the CDR3 is TGTGCCAGCAACCTAGGCGGGACGGTGGGAAACACCATATATTTT.

Only one count was recorded for this clone. This sequence joins TRBV29-1 and TRBJ1-1, with a possible D match to TRBD1 (6 bases). V lost 4 bases to trimming and J lost 1 base, with 10 bases between them. CDR1 and CDR2 from the germline V gene are SQVTM and ANQGSEA. This CDR3 is 13 amino acids long. The CDR3 sequence: CSVVGQRNTEAFF. The CDR3 DNA follows: TGCAGCGTTGTCGGACAGAGGAACACTGAAGCTTTCTTT.

This rearrangement joins TRBV27 to TRBJ2-1; TRBD1 matches at 10 bases. This CDR3 region has 15 residues. The ends lost 7 bases at V and 9 bases at J; junction bases unmatched: 12. Germline V gives CDR1 MNHEY, CDR2 SMNVEV (reference sequence). CDR3 loop: CASTTYRTGGFEQFF. CDR3 sequence (DNA): TGTGCCAGCACCACCTACAGGACAGGGGGATTTGAGCAGTTCTTC.

V gene TRBV9 combines with J gene TRBJ1-4, with D possibly matching TRBD1 (5 bases). Germline CDR1 reads SGDLS; CDR2 reads YYNGEE. The CDR3 runs to 15 residues. The ends were cut back, 0 bases at V and 3 bases at J, with 9 bases in the middle. Here the CDR3 reads CASSVEGRANEKLFF. In DNA form, the CDR3 reads TGTGCCAGCAGCGTAGAAGGCAGGGCTAATGAAAAACTGTTTTTT.

This clone showed up just once. The chain links TRBV4-3 to TRBJ1-4, with 7 positions matching TRBD1. From germline, CDR1 is LGHNA and CDR2 YSLEER. This CDR3 has 15 residues. Germline trimming cut 2 bases from V and 8 bases from J; bases unmatched to any gene: 8. The CDR3 DNA is TGCGCCAGCAGCCAAACTCCGGGACAGCGGGAAAAACTGTTTTTT. It encodes CASSQTPGQREKLFF.

The CDR3 spells CASTQWTSGGAQEQYF. CDR3 in DNA: TGTGCCAGTACCCAGTGGACTAGCGGGGGGGCCCAAGAGCAGTACTTC. This rearrangement joins TRBV19 to TRBJ2-7, with 15 nucleotides matching TRBD2. Losses at the gene ends were 7 bases for V and 7 bases for J; bases not matched to a gene: 11. This CDR3 contains 16 residues. Germline loops: CDR1 LNHDA, CDR2 SQIVND (reference sequence).

CDR3 in amino acids: CAARSPSTYEQYF. In DNA form, the CDR3 reads TGTGCCGCACGGTCCCCGAGCACCTACGAGCAGTACTTC. This chain links TRBV6-1 with TRBJ2-7, with D unresolved. This CDR3 spans 13 amino acids. Germline loops: CDR1 MNHNS, CDR2 SASEGT. V lost 11 bases, J lost 2 bases, and 16 bases lay in between.

The chain is built from TRBV2 and TRBJ2-7; tentative D call: TRBD1 (6 bases). This CDR3 is built from 12 residues. V was cut by 6 bases and J by 4 bases, with 10 bases left in between. Germline loops: CDR1 SNHLY, CDR2 FYNNEI. The DNA of the CDR3 is TGTGCCAGCAGGCCTACAGGGTACGAGCAGTACTTC. Translation: CASRPTGYEQYF.

This clone was seen just once. V and J are TRBV28 and TRBJ1-2; a possible D gene is TRBD1 (5 bases). Between the trimmed V and J ends, which lost 7 bases and 6 bases, there was a span of 12 bases. The CDR3 has 12 residues. From germline, CDR1 is MDHEN and CDR2 SYDVKM. This CDR3 reads CASTGRVDGYTF. The CDR3, as DNA: TGTGCCAGCACAGGCAGGGTGGATGGCTACACCTTC.

This chain joins TRBV5-1 and TRBJ2-1, with 7 positions matching TRBD1. The germline V gene has CDR1 SGHRS and CDR2 YFSETQ. J gave up 9 bases and V 5 bases, and 11 bases lay outside the gene matches. The CDR3 is 14 residues long. The CDR3 spells CASSQVTGEGEQFF. The CDR3 DNA follows: TGCGCCAGCAGTCAAGTCACAGGGGAAGGTGAGCAGTTCTTC.

The V gene is TRBV10-3, the J gene TRBJ1-1; tentative D call: TRBD1 (5 bases). Trimming left V 6 bases short and J 0 bases short, with 8 bases between. Per germline, CDR1 ENHRY and CDR2 SYGVKD. The CDR3 consists of 13 residues. CDR3 sequence (DNA): TGTGCCATCAGAGGACACTTGAACACTGAAGCTTTCTTT. Translating it yields CAIRGHLNTEAFF.

The gene calls are TRBV2 and TRBJ2-3, with a weak D call TRBD1 (5 bases). The ends were cut back, 8 bases at V and 1 base at J, with 13 bases in the middle. The CDR3 length is 14 residues. In germline, CDR1 is SNHLY, CDR2 FYNNEI. The CDR3 bases are TGTGCCAGCCGATCCAGGGATGGCACAGATACGCAGTATTTT. Protein sequence: CASRSRDGTDTQYF.

The J gene is TRBJ2-5, the V gene TRBV5-4; D uncertain. Germline V lookup: CDR1 SGHNT, CDR2 YYREEE (reference sequence). This CDR3 comprises 13 residues. The germline V and J ends were trimmed by 2 bases and 5 bases, with 10 bases remaining between them. The CDR3 here is CASSFDNLETQYF. In DNA form, the CDR3 reads TGTGCCAGCAGCTTCGATAATTTGGAGACCCAGTACTTC.

This clone was seen a few times. The gene calls are TRBV15 and TRBJ2-7, with D perhaps TRBD1 (5 bases). Trimming removed 0 bases from V and 7 bases from J, with 10 bases in between. The germline gives CDR1 LNHNV, CDR2 YYDKDF (reference sequence). This CDR3 has 13 amino acids. CDR3 in amino acids: CATSRDRAREQYF. The CDR3, as DNA: TGTGCCACCAGCAGAGACAGGGCCCGGGAGCAGTACTTC.